This passage covers 19 T cell receptor beta chains from one sample sequenced in a study of regulatory T cells in long-lasting Graves disease. Both iRepertoire HTBI primers and Arm-PCR of CDR3 regions were used to build the TCR beta libraries. TCRdb independently ran MiXCR on the multiplex PCR reads; one entry per CDR3 protein. The sample has roughly 470,000 distinct CDR3 sequences, less than 25% seen once; the top ten hold 7.8%. Time point specified: persistent/refractory GD, antithyroid drugs over 5 years with positive TRAb. RNA extracted from PBMCs served as the sequencing template. The sequencing here drew on peripheral blood mononuclear cells (PBMCs), taken when the disease was refractory, from a patient treated with antithyroid drugs. The source is a female donor with Graves disease.

At least ten counts were recorded for this clonotype. The J gene is TRBJ1-2, the V gene TRBV27; D unclear. Per the germline V gene, CDR1 is MNHEY and CDR2 is SMNVEV (reference sequence). Trimming shortened V by 2 bases and J by 4 bases, and 17 bases separated the two germline ends. CDR3 length: 16 amino acids. CDR3 coding DNA: TGTGCCAGCAGTTTACATTTCGGGGATTCGGCCTATGGCTACACCTTC. Translation: CASSLHFGDSAYGYTF.

The chain recombines TRBV5-6 with TRBJ1-3; a weak D match, TRBD1 (5 bases). CDR3 length: 17 amino acids. V was shortened by 0 bases and J by 0 bases, with 13 bases between the two germline ends. Germline CDR1 reads SGHDT; CDR2 reads YYEEEE. The CDR3 sequence is CASSLAGDPNSGNTIYF. The CDR3 DNA reads as TGTGCCAGCAGCTTGGCCGGGGACCCTAACTCTGGAAACACCATATATTTT.

This clonotype was seen many times. The gene calls are TRBV10-2 and TRBJ1-1, with a weak D call TRBD1 (6 bases). The CDR3 is 16 amino acids. Germline lookup yields CDR1 WSHSY and CDR2 SAAADI. The V gene lost 6 bases and the J gene lost 4 bases, with 21 bases spanning the gap. The CDR3 reads CASSGGRAAMATEAFF. In nucleotides, the CDR3 is TGCGCCAGCAGCGGGGGGCGCGCTGCTATGGCCACTGAAGCTTTCTTT.

This chain links TRBV4-1 with TRBJ1-1, with D possibly matching TRBD1 (5 bases). The V gene lost 3 bases and the J gene lost 1 base, with 9 bases spanning the gap. The CDR3 is 14 residues long. Germline values: CDR1 MGHRA, CDR2 YSYEKL. The CDR3 sequence: CASSQGLPNTEAFF. In DNA, the CDR3 is TGCGCCAGCAGCCAGGGACTCCCGAACACTGAAGCTTTCTTT.

The chain carries TRBV20-1 and TRBJ1-5; D may be TRBD1 (5 bases). This CDR3 has 16 amino acids. The germline CDR1 and CDR2 sequences are DFQATT and SNEGSKA (reference sequence). V lost 3 bases to trimming and J lost 4 bases, with 19 bases between them. CDR3 nucleotides: TGCAGTGCTAGGGAACTACCGGGACTCCAAAATCAGCCCCAGCATTTT. Protein sequence: CSARELPGLQNQPQHF.

This clonotype was counted a few times. The CDR3 sequence: CASSPHSGIYEQYF. CDR3 coding DNA: TGTGCCAGCAGCCCCCATAGCGGGATCTACGAGCAGTACTTC. The V and J genes are TRBV4-2 and TRBJ2-7, with 8 bases lining up with TRBD2. The germline CDR1 and CDR2 sequences are LGHNA and YNFKEQ. V was pared by 4 bases and J by 3 bases, with 5 bases of the junction left unmatched. The CDR3 is 14 residues long.

On this clonotype: A much larger clone is a single base away; this may be a read error. The rearrangement uses TRBV12-3 or TRBV12-4 and TRBJ2-5; perhaps TRBD2 as D (6 bases). The CDR3 has 14 amino acids. Trimming took 7 bases from V and 7 from J, leaving 19 bases between them. For the CDR3, the DNA is TGTGCCAGCACCGTCTACGGATGGGGAGGGACCCAGTACTTC. This encodes CASTVYGWGGTQYF.

V and J are TRBV9 and TRBJ1-2; TRBD1 is a possible D gene (5 bases). CDR3 length: 16 amino acids. Between the trimmed V and J ends, which lost 3 bases and 0 bases, there was a span of 15 bases. CDR1 and CDR2 from the germline V gene are SGDLS and YYNGEE. CDR3 bases: TGTGCCAGCAGCGCATTCGCCGGGGGTGCTAACTATGGCTACACCTTC. Its protein is CASSAFAGGANYGYTF.

This clonotype was counted ten times or more. The CDR3 region has the DNA TGTGCCAGCAGGCGGGACGCCGGGACGGTAGCTGGCTACACCTTC. Translation: CASRRDAGTVAGYTF. The V call is TRBV7-9, the J call TRBJ1-2, with a weak D call TRBD1 (5 bases). Deletions cut 6 bases from V and 7 bases from J, with 21 bases between. The CDR3 sequence is 15 residues long. Germline V gene data show CDR1 as SEHNR and CDR2 as FQNEAQ (reference sequence).

This clonotype was seen at least ten times. The J gene is TRBJ2-5, the V gene TRBV6-1; tentative D call: TRBD2 (5 bases). This CDR3 contains 15 residues. The V end lost 1 base, the J end lost 5 bases, and 14 bases lay between the germline ends. The germline V gene encodes CDR1 MNHNS and CDR2 SASEGT. This CDR3 is CASSEEHGGGETQYF. As DNA, the CDR3 is TGTGCCAGCAGTGAAGAGCATGGCGGCGGGGAGACCCAGTACTTC.

This chain joins TRBV6-1 and TRBJ1-2; D is unresolved. Germline V gives CDR1 MNHNS, CDR2 SASEGT. The germline V and J ends were trimmed by 2 bases and 7 bases, with 14 bases remaining between them. The CDR3 sequence is 14 residues long. As DNA, the CDR3 is TGTGCCAGCAGTGAAATGGGGAACCTGGCTGGCTACACCTTC. Protein: CASSEMGNLAGYTF.

J is TRBJ2-2 and V is TRBV6-2 or TRBV6-3; TRBD2 aligns across 7 bases. J gave up 1 base and V 11 bases, and 13 bases lay outside the gene matches. The length of the CDR3 is 16 residues. Germline V gene lookup returns CDR1 MNHEY and CDR2 SVGEGT. The chain's CDR3 is CAGGGSPNLNTGELFF. The CDR3 region has the DNA TGTGCCGGGGGGGGTAGCCCAAACTTGAACACCGGGGAGCTGTTTTTT.

This clonotype was counted many times. The gene calls are TRBV27 and TRBJ1-1, with D uncertain. The length of the CDR3 is 14 residues. V was shortened by 3 bases and J by 1 base, with 9 bases between the two germline ends. Germline CDR1 reads MNHEY; CDR2 reads SMNVEV (reference sequence). The CDR3 DNA follows: TGTGCCAGCAGTTTCACCACAGAGAACACTGAAGCTTTCTTT. It yields the protein CASSFTTENTEAFF.

Only a few counts were recorded for this clonotype. This chain links TRBV5-4 with TRBJ2-1; D might be TRBD2 (6 bases). The CDR3 loop spans 15 amino acids. Trimming shortened V by 2 bases and J by 0 bases, and 9 bases separated the two germline ends. Germline CDR1 SGHNT, CDR2 YYREEE (reference sequence). CDR3 sequence reads: CASSFSGGSYNEQFF. CDR3 nucleotides: TGTGCCAGCAGCTTTAGCGGTGGCTCCTACAATGAGCAGTTCTTC.

CDR3 residues: CASREGSYNEQFF. CDR3 DNA sequence: TGTGCCAGCAGGGAGGGGTCCTACAATGAGCAGTTCTTC. The chain carries TRBV2 and TRBJ2-1; possible D gene TRBD2, 6 bases. V was clipped by 6 bases and J by 1 base, with 7 bases between them. Germline V lookup: CDR1 SNHLY, CDR2 FYNNEI. The CDR3 loop spans 13 amino acids.

The chain carries TRBV10-1 and TRBJ2-5; D tentatively fits TRBD1 or TRBD2 (5 bases each). V was clipped by 3 bases and J by 5 bases, with 13 bases between them. CDR3 length: 14 residues. The germline gives CDR1 WNHNN, CDR2 SYGVQD (reference sequence). The CDR3 coding sequence is TGCGCCAGCAGTGAATCCGGGGCTAGGGAGACCCAGTACTTC. It encodes CASSESGARETQYF.

This clonotype was seen many times. The rearrangement uses TRBV12-3 or TRBV12-4 and TRBJ2-2, with D unresolved. Trimming took off 5 bases at V and 2 bases at J, with 12 bases between the two ends. The CDR3 extends over 15 amino acids. The CDR3 DNA sequence: TGTGCCAGCAGTCGATTAAATACAAACACCGGGGAGCTGTTTTTT. This codes for CASSRLNTNTGELFF.

There are many counts of this clonotype. CDR3 coding DNA: TGTGCCAGCAGTTCCGAGACAGGGGTTTTCAATCAGCCCCAGCATTTT. It encodes CASSSETGVFNQPQHF. The J gene is TRBJ1-5, the V gene TRBV12-3 or TRBV12-4; TRBD1 matches at 8 bases. V was pared by 4 bases and J by 3 bases, with 8 bases of the junction left unmatched. The CDR3 length is 16 residues.

The chain employs TRBV24-1 and TRBJ1-1, with D tentatively TRBD1 (5 bases). Trimming took off 8 bases at V and 1 base at J, with 10 bases between the two ends. This CDR3 is 13 amino acids long. Germline V lookup: CDR1 KGHDR, CDR2 SFDVKD. The DNA of the CDR3 is TGTGCCACCACAGGAGGGGCGAACACTGAAGCTTTCTTT. Translation gives CATTGGANTEAFF.